The 7 T cell receptor beta chains reported below all come from one sample, sequenced in a study of regulatory T cells in long-lasting Graves disease. Time point in this sample: newly diagnosed GD, antithyroid drugs for less than 3 months. PBMC RNA was the source of the TCR library. Library construction for TCR beta used iRepertoire HTBI primers and Arm-PCR of CDR3 regions. TCRdb used MiXCR to reprocess the multiplex PCR reads, holding one entry per CDR3 protein. The data show about 350,000 distinct CDR3 sequences, 15% to 20% seen once. The data were also submitted as part of a second study, on T cells in Graves' hyperthyroidism and ophthalmopathy.

Here the sequenced sample was peripheral blood mononuclear cells (PBMCs), taken at new diagnosis, from a patient treated with antithyroid drugs. Receptors were obtained from a man aged 35 to 55 with Graves disease.

This clonotype was seen more than once but under ten times. This chain uses TRBV12-3 or TRBV12-4 with TRBJ2-1; D possibly uses TRBD1 or TRBD2 (5 bases each). CDR3 size: 14 residues. Trimming shortened V by 8 bases and J by 4 bases, and 15 bases separated the two germline ends. CDR3 residues: CASWNPGTYNEQFF. Written as DNA, the CDR3 is TGTGCCAGCTGGAACCCCGGGACGTACAATGAGCAGTTCTTC.

The chain joins TRBV24-1 to TRBJ2-7; 7 nucleotides align to TRBD1. This CDR3 has 14 residues. V was pared by 2 bases and J by 5 bases, with 5 bases of the junction left unmatched. The germline gives CDR1 KGHDR, CDR2 SFDVKD. CDR3 region: CATSDSDRPHEQYF. The DNA of the CDR3 is TGTGCCACCAGTGATTCGGACAGGCCCCACGAGCAGTACTTC.

This clonotype was counted ten times or more. DNA for the CDR3: TGTGCCAGCAGTTTATATCAGGGGTTGAATTCACCCCTCCACTTT. This translates into CASSLYQGLNSPLHF. V usage is TRBV28 and J usage is TRBJ1-6; possibly TRBD1 for D (6 bases). This CDR3 is built from 15 residues. Germline V gives CDR1 MDHEN, CDR2 SYDVKM. Between the trimmed V and J ends, which lost 1 base and 7 bases, there was a span of 11 bases.

The chain has TRBV18 and TRBJ1-3; D perhaps matches TRBD1 (5 bases). Germline V gives CDR1 KGHSH, CDR2 LQKENI. The CDR3 loop spans 15 amino acids. V lost 5 bases, J lost 2 bases, and 13 bases lay in between. The CDR3 spells CASSAPSGPGNTIYF. CDR3 DNA sequence: TGTGCCAGCTCAGCCCCGTCGGGACCTGGAAACACCATATATTTT. The variable domain in full, with the rest retrieved from reference TRBV18 and TRBJ1-3, is NAGVMQNPRHLVRRRGQEARLRCSPMKGHSHVYWYRQLPEEGLKFMVYLQKENIIDESGMPKERFSAEFPKEGPSILRIQQVVRGDSAAYFCASSAPSGPGNTIYFGEGSWLTVV.

Remarks on this clonotype: A single base separates this from a much larger clone, so it may be a read error. The chain joins TRBV5-1 to TRBJ2-7, with D perhaps TRBD1 (6 bases). Trimming removed 0 bases from V and 0 bases from J, with 7 bases in between. This CDR3 comprises 14 residues. Per germline, CDR1 SGHRS and CDR2 YFSETQ. CDR3 in amino acids: CASSLGGHSYEQYF. The CDR3 region has the DNA TGCGCCAGCAGCTTGGGGGGGCACTCCTACGAGCAGTACTTC.

This clonotype turned up a few times. V is TRBV7-9 and J is TRBJ2-3, with 8 bases that match TRBD1. The closer fit of TRBJ2-7 to the DNA end suggests the J call may be wrong. The CDR3 runs to 14 residues. The V gene's germline CDR1 is SEHNR and CDR2 FQNEAQ (reference sequence). The DNA for the CDR3 is TGTGCCAGCAGCTATACAGGGGGTTCCTACGAGCAGTACTTC. This translates into CASSYTGGSYEQYF.

The rearrangement uses TRBV20-1 and TRBJ1-5, with 10 positions matching TRBD1. With 1 base clipped from V and 0 bases from J, the junction kept 6 bases outside the gene matches. The CDR3 sequence is 17 residues long. Looked up from germline, CDR1 is DFQATT and CDR2 is SNEGSKA (reference sequence). The DNA for the CDR3 is TGCAGTGCTAGAGGCTGGGACAGGGGTGGTAGCAATCAGCCCCAGCATTTT. Translating it yields CSARGWDRGGSNQPQHF.